This TCR beta chain was documented in a study of regulatory T cells in long-lasting Graves disease. The study's findings and limits: With persistent disease, TRBV28, TRBJ1-2 and TRBJ2-5 were the favored segments. Relative to newly diagnosed Graves' patients, persistent ones had lower TCR diversity.

Comments on this clonotype: Its target is not known. A clone one base away is much larger, so this may be a read error.

Time point reported: newly diagnosed GD, antithyroid drugs for less than 3 months. After RNA was extracted from PBMCs, the TCR library was made from it. CDR3 length equals 12 residues. Germline-derived CDR1 and CDR2 are GTSNPN and SVGIG (reference sequence). To make TCR beta libraries, researchers used iRepertoire HTBI primers and Arm-PCR of CDR3 regions. From the multiplex PCR reads, TCRdb called clonotypes with MiXCR, one entry per CDR3 protein. The sample contains 360,000 or so distinct CDR3 sequences, 16% of which appear only once. These same records also appear under a second study, on T cells in Graves' hyperthyroidism and ophthalmopathy. This second study notes: Graves' hyperthyroidism is called stable when ophthalmopathy does not progress within 18 months.

The gene calls are TRBV30 and TRBJ2-5; no definite D call. The J call may be in error: the DNA end matches TRBJ2-1 better. The sequence derives from a woman aged 18-29 years with Graves disease. Sequenced material: peripheral blood mononuclear cells (PBMCs), taken at new diagnosis, from a patient treated with antithyroid drugs. This CDR3 reads CAWSHADNEQFF. CDR3 nucleotide sequence: TGTGCCTGGAGCCATGCCGACAATGAGCAGTTCTTC.